One T cell receptor (beta chain) is described in this entry. Its antigen is currently unknown. The sample is drawn from a study of T cells expressing NK-cell markers. Turning to the study itself: Eight donors were sequenced, seven testing HCMV-seropositive and one testing seronegative. Notes on the study in general: Dominant NKG2C+ clonotypes made up roughly 1.0-7.0% of CD8+ T cells in roughly 6 donors.

In generating TCR beta cDNA, 5'RACE template switching with UMIs was used. TCRdb reprocessed the 5' RACE reads and stores each CDR3 protein as one record, lacking DNA. This sample's table reports 300,000 to 500,000 distinct CDR3 sequences. In germline, CDR1 is SEHNR, CDR2 FQNEAQ (reference sequence). This CDR3 region has 16 residues. Sequenced input: blood T cells: a sorted CD56 or NKG2C T cell subset, CD4+ or CD8+ T cells, or bulk PBMC T cells (not recorded which). This chain links TRBV7-9 with TRBJ2-3; TCRdb outputs TRBD2, but without DNA this stays unchecked. This sequence originates from a woman aged 50 to 60 in good health. CDR3 sequence reads: CASSLVRLVSTDTQYF.